Presented here are 10 T cell receptor beta chains from one specimen sequenced in a study of blood T cell repertoires in COVID-19. Sequencing used immunoSEQ multiplex PCR; TCRdb keeps in-frame clones, though not all of them. The table records about 69,000 clones, around 88% of them present only once. Sequenced sample: peripheral blood. Every receptor here comes from a man between 35 and 55 years old with COVID-19, enrolled during active disease.

The J gene is TRBJ2-3, the V gene TRBV28; weak D call: TRBD2 (6 bases). Germline CDR1 reads MDHEN; CDR2 reads SYDVKM. The CDR3 spans 17 residues. Trimming removed 2 bases from V and 0 bases from J, with 15 bases in between. The CDR3 bases are TGTGCCAGCAGTTTAGGGGGGAGCGGAATCAGCACAGATACGCAGTATTTT. As protein: CASSLGGSGISTDTQYF. Drawing the rest from reference TRBV28 and TRBJ2-3, the complete variable domain is DVKVTQSSRYLVKRTGEKVFLECVQDMDHENMFWYRQDPGLGLRLIYFSYDVKMKEKGDIPEGYSVSREKKERFSLILESASTNQTSMYLCASSLGGSGISTDTQYFGPGTRLTVL.

The chain couples TRBV19 to TRBJ1-3; possibly TRBD1 for D (6 bases). Germline-derived CDR1 and CDR2 are LNHDA and SQIVND (reference sequence). There are 13 residues in the CDR3. The germline V and J ends were trimmed by 11 bases and 3 bases, with 14 bases remaining between them. CDR3 loop: CAASQGYGNTIYF. The CDR3 nucleotides are TGTGCCGCTTCACAGGGTTATGGAAACACCATATATTTT.

The V gene is TRBV27, the J gene TRBJ2-3; 11 bases are shared with TRBD2. J lost 2 bases, V lost 0 bases, and 4 bases had no gene match. The CDR3 length is 17 residues. Germline assignment: CDR1 MNHEY and CDR2 SMNVEV (reference sequence). The CDR3 bases are TGTGCCAGCAGTTTATCGCTAGCGGGGGGAAACACAGATACGCAGTATTTT. Its translation is CASSLSLAGGNTDTQYF.

The table lists this clone with a count of one. The J gene is TRBJ2-1, the V gene TRBV11-3; 8 nucleotides align to TRBD1. The CDR3 is 15 amino acids. V was clipped by 4 bases and J by 4 bases; unmatched bases: 6. Germline lookup yields CDR1 SGHNT and CDR2 YENEEA. CDR3 sequence (DNA): TGTGCCAGCAGCTGGACCGGGACAGGATACAATGAGCAGTTCTTC. Translating gives CASSWTGTGYNEQFF. Together with reference TRBV11-3 and TRBJ2-1, the CDR3 gives the full variable domain: EAGVVQSPRYKIIEKKQPVAFWCNPISGHNTLYWYLQNLGQGPELLIRYENEEAVDDSQLPKDRFSAERLKGVDSTLKIQPAELGDSAVYLCASSWTGTGYNEQFFGPGTRLTVL.

This clone showed up just a few times. The chain joins TRBV7-9 to TRBJ2-5, with 8 bases aligning to TRBD1. The CDR3 is 15 amino acids. Germline trimming cut 4 bases from V and 1 base from J; bases unmatched to any gene: 5. Germline V lookup: CDR1 SEHNR, CDR2 FQNEAQ (reference sequence). CDR3 sequence reads: CASSWPQGAQETQYF. DNA of the CDR3: TGTGCCAGCAGCTGGCCTCAGGGGGCCCAAGAGACCCAGTACTTC.

The gene calls are TRBV2 and TRBJ1-4; unclear D gene. Germline V gene data show CDR1 as SNHLY and CDR2 as FYNNEI. The CDR3 is 15 amino acids. V gave up 6 bases and J gave up 0 bases, with 11 bases separating them. The CDR3 region is CASRLTIATNEKLFF. CDR3 coding DNA: TGTGCCAGCAGACTTACCATTGCAACTAATGAAAAACTGTTTTTT.

V and J are TRBV6-5 and TRBJ1-3; 10 nucleotides align to TRBD1. Unmatched junction bases numbered 6, after V lost 6 bases and J lost 4 bases. CDR3 length: 15 amino acids. Germline assignment: CDR1 MNHEY and CDR2 SVGAGI. DNA for the CDR3: TGTGCCAGCAGGAAGGGACAGGGGTGGGGAAACACCATATATTTT. Translated: CASRKGQGWGNTIYF.

J is TRBJ2-7 and V is TRBV15; possible D gene TRBD1, 7 bases. There are 14 residues in the CDR3. V lost 2 bases, J lost 3 bases, and 11 bases lay in between. In germline, CDR1 is LNHNV, CDR2 YYDKDF (reference sequence). CDR3 region: CATSRQGEVYEQYF. CDR3 bases: TGTGCCACCAGCAGACAGGGGGAGGTCTACGAGCAGTACTTC.

This chain uses TRBV18 with TRBJ2-1; tentatively, D is TRBD1 (5 bases). From germline, CDR1 is KGHSH and CDR2 LQKENI. The ends were cut back, 4 bases at V and 8 bases at J, with 15 bases in the middle. The CDR3 runs to 14 residues. CDR3 loop: CASSLSQAGHEQFF. In nucleotides, the CDR3 is TGTGCCAGCTCACTTTCCCAAGCAGGGCATGAGCAGTTCTTC.

The gene calls are TRBV6-5 and TRBJ2-7; maybe TRBD2 (5 bases). The CDR3 runs to 14 residues. The V gene lost 0 bases and the J gene lost 5 bases, with 11 bases spanning the gap. CDR1 MNHEY and CDR2 SVGAGI come from the germline V gene. This chain's CDR3 is CASSYSWRRDEQYF. The CDR3 region has the DNA TGTGCCAGCAGTTACTCCTGGCGGCGGGACGAGCAGTACTTC.